What follows describes a single T cell receptor (beta chain). This sample is part of a study of patients and donors after allogeneic stem cell transplantation. From the RT-PCR reads, TCRdb called clonotypes with MiXCR, one entry per CDR3 protein. The sample includes about 110,000 distinct CDR3 sequences, less than 45% of them seen just once. Germline V gives CDR1 KGHDR, CDR2 SFDVKD. The CDR3 sequence is 13 residues long. V was pared by 4 bases and J by 14 bases, with 19 bases between. Sequenced: blood, either unsorted or a sorted T cell fraction (not recorded which). The V and J genes are TRBV24-1 and TRBJ1-2, with D possibly TRBD1 on 6 matching bases. This receptor was taken from a human donor who was either an allogeneic HSCT recipient or a stem cell or donor lymphocyte infusion donor (not recorded which). It is not recorded whose cells these are; they may come from a transplant donor. The CDR3 DNA follows: TGTGCCACCAGTGACACCAGGGGAAGGGGCATTACCTTC. Translated: CATSDTRGRGITF.